This TCR beta chain was recorded in a study of control samples from healthy donors and cancer patients. This table comes from immunoSEQ multiplex PCR, and its TCRdb copy is limited to in-frame clones, with some not included. This sample has some 120,000 clones; around 87% occur once, and the top ten carry over 6.5%. The TCR originated in a man aged 40-49 years in good health. Sequenced material: blood.

The CDR3 DNA follows: TGTGCCAGCAAAACTAGCGGGGGATCCAATGAGCAGTTCTTC. Translating it yields CASKTSGGSNEQFF. The rearrangement uses TRBV5-4 and TRBJ2-1; 11 positions agree with TRBD2. CDR1 and CDR2 (germline): SGHNT, YYREEE (reference sequence). The CDR3 extends over 14 amino acids. V trimming: 6 bases; J trimming: 6 bases; junction bases outside the gene matches: 5.